Shown below are 23 T cell receptor beta chains from a single sample sequenced in a study of CD8 T cells in Susac syndrome (dated by TCRdb to the late 2010s). Library generation was performed with the immunoSEQ multiplex PCR assay. RNA was extracted with the RNeasy kit and 0.5 to 1 ug was reverse transcribed using random hexamers. TCRdb trimmed public reads at Q25 via fastp, called clones via MiXCR and kept in-frame beta chains. Entries are consolidated by CDR3 protein sequence, retaining the most common genes and DNA. Across this sample there are 130,000 or so distinct CDR3 sequences, with approximately 79% seen only once. The ten biggest clones cover roughly 0.48% of the sample. Sequenced sample: CD8+ T cells from PBMCs. Receptor source: a human donor with multiple sclerosis.

The rearrangement uses TRBV29-1 and TRBJ1-5; TRBD1 aligns across 8 bases. The CDR3 runs to 15 residues. The J segment lost 2 bases and the V segment lost 6 bases, leaving 9 bases of the junction unmatched. Germline V gives CDR1 SQVTM, CDR2 ANQGSEA. CDR3 in amino acids: CSVLLTGEGNQPQHF. CDR3 sequence (DNA): TGCAGCGTCCTCCTGACAGGGGAAGGCAATCAGCCCCAGCATTTT.

The CDR3 reads CASREGGTEAFF. DNA for the CDR3: TGTGCCAGCAGGGAGGGGGGCACTGAAGCTTTCTTT. The gene calls are TRBV2 and TRBJ1-1, with D maybe TRBD1 (6 bases). This CDR3 is 12 amino acids long. Germline CDR1 and CDR2: SNHLY and FYNNEI. V was pared by 6 bases and J by 4 bases, with 9 bases between.

This clonotype has just a few counts. The genes are TRBV7-2 and TRBJ2-5; the D gene could be TRBD1 or TRBD2 (5 bases each). V lost 2 bases to trimming and J lost 8 bases, with 15 bases between them. The CDR3 extends over 14 amino acids. The V gene's germline CDR1 is SGHTA and CDR2 FQGNSA. The CDR3 sequence is CASSLLRGPDTQYF. CDR3 bases: TGTGCCAGCAGCTTACTTCGGGGCCCAGACACCCAGTACTTC.

The chain links TRBV6-5 to TRBJ1-1; 8 bases are a match to TRBD1. Germline V gene lookup returns CDR1 MNHEY and CDR2 SVGAGI. The CDR3 runs to 17 residues. V dropped 0 bases and J dropped 0; count of bases not matched to a gene: 6. The CDR3 coding sequence is TGTGCCAGCAGTTACTCCCGGTCAGGGGGCCTGAACACTGAAGCTTTCTTT. Translating gives CASSYSRSGGLNTEAFF.

The chain links TRBV7-9 to TRBJ2-1; D tentatively fits TRBD1 or TRBD2 (5 bases each). In germline, CDR1 is SEHNR, CDR2 FQNEAQ (reference sequence). Trimming cost V 0 bases and J 6 bases, with 6 bases left between them. The CDR3 length is 13 residues. In DNA, the CDR3 is TGTGCCAGCAGCTTAGCAGGGACCAATGAGCAGTTCTTC. This sequence encodes CASSLAGTNEQFF.

The J gene is TRBJ2-1, the V gene TRBV11-1; TRBD2 matches at 10 bases. Germline-derived CDR1 and CDR2 are SGHAT and FQDESV (reference sequence). V dropped 8 bases and J dropped 3; count of bases not matched to a gene: 7. CDR3 size: 15 residues. This CDR3 reads CASCAGTSVYNEQFF. CDR3 sequence (DNA): TGTGCCAGCTGCGCCGGGACTAGCGTCTACAATGAGCAGTTCTTC.

The count of this clonotype is one. The chain is built from TRBV6-5 and TRBJ2-1; 8 bases are shared with TRBD1. CDR3 size: 15 residues. V lost 6 bases and J lost 6; bases outside the gene matches: 10. Germline-derived CDR1 and CDR2 are MNHEY and SVGAGI. The CDR3 protein is CASSPKLDRVNEQFF. CDR3 sequence (DNA): TGTGCCAGCAGCCCCAAGCTGGACAGGGTCAATGAGCAGTTCTTC.

This CDR3 is CASSPGRFYNEQFF. The CDR3 coding sequence is TGTGCCAGCAGCCCGGGCCGATTCTACAATGAGCAGTTCTTC. The chain has TRBV12-3 or TRBV12-4 and TRBJ2-1; D unclear. The CDR3 loop spans 14 amino acids. The V end lost 6 bases, the J end lost 3 bases, and 12 bases lay between the germline ends.

The V call is TRBV20-1, the J call TRBJ2-7, with 11 bases matching TRBD2. CDR1 and CDR2 from the germline V gene are DFQATT and SNEGSKA (reference sequence). V lost 0 bases, J lost 5 bases, and 6 bases stayed unmatched. The CDR3 extends over 15 amino acids. The CDR3 loop is CSARELAGGRHEQYF. The CDR3 DNA sequence: TGCAGTGCTAGAGAGTTAGCGGGGGGGCGCCACGAGCAGTACTTC.

This chain uses TRBV11-3 with TRBJ1-1; the D is unclear. This CDR3 is 11 amino acids long. V was trimmed by 5 bases and J by 7 bases, leaving 8 bases between them. Germline-derived CDR1 and CDR2 are SGHNT and YENEEA. The CDR3 spells CASSLRHEAFF. CDR3 bases: TGTGCCAGCAGCCTTAGACATGAAGCTTTCTTT.

The chain joins TRBV5-6 to TRBJ1-1; D unclear. V shed 3 bases and J shed 5 bases, with 17 bases lying between them. The V gene's germline CDR1 is SGHDT and CDR2 YYEEEE. The CDR3 consists of 15 residues. The CDR3 reads CASSSEWESRTEAFF. The CDR3 DNA is TGTGCCAGCAGCTCCGAGTGGGAATCTCGGACTGAAGCTTTCTTT.

The sample holds one count of this clonotype. This rearrangement joins TRBV19 to TRBJ1-5, with D possibly matching TRBD1 (6 bases). Per the germline V gene, CDR1 is LNHDA and CDR2 is SQIVND (reference sequence). V lost 3 bases and J lost 0, with 18 bases in between. The CDR3 consists of 18 residues. The CDR3 coding sequence is TGTGCCAGTAGTATCCTAGGACAGTTGGAGTATAGCAATCAGCCCCAGCATTTT. Translating gives CASSILGQLEYSNQPQHF.

V usage is TRBV29-1 and J usage is TRBJ2-7; TRBD1 aligns across 10 bases. The CDR3 sequence is 17 residues long. CDR1 is SQVTM, CDR2 ANQGSEA, per germline. The ends lost 6 bases at V and 3 bases at J; junction bases unmatched: 17. The CDR3 here is CSVAEWDRGPASYEQYF. DNA of the CDR3: TGCAGCGTCGCCGAATGGGACAGGGGTCCCGCAAGCTACGAGCAGTACTTC.

The chain links TRBV5-4 to TRBJ2-1, with D perhaps TRBD2 (5 bases). Trimming removed 5 bases from V and 8 bases from J, with 14 bases in between. This CDR3 has 13 residues. The germline CDR1 and CDR2 sequences are SGHNT and YYREEE (reference sequence). CDR3 residues: CASRQGSSDEQFF. CDR3 coding DNA: TGTGCCAGCAGACAAGGTAGTAGCGATGAGCAGTTCTTC.

The rearrangement joins TRBV30 to TRBJ1-6; possibly TRBD1 for D (6 bases). The V and J ends lost 5 bases and 4 bases respectively, with 12 bases between them. The CDR3 spans 14 residues. CDR1 GTSNPN and CDR2 SVGIG come from the germline V gene (reference sequence). CDR3 in DNA: TGTGCCTGGGAAGACACAGGGTATAATTCACCCCTCCACTTT. Its protein is CAWEDTGYNSPLHF.

This clonotype was seen a few times. The CDR3 sequence is CANSDSGNQPQHF. For the CDR3, the DNA is TGTGCCAACTCGGACAGTGGCAATCAGCCCCAGCATTTT. The J gene is TRBJ1-5, the V gene TRBV10-3; D may be TRBD1 (6 bases). Between the trimmed V and J ends, which lost 10 bases and 2 bases, there was a span of 12 bases. Germline loops: CDR1 ENHRY, CDR2 SYGVKD. The CDR3 length is 13 residues.

The chain couples TRBV20-1 to TRBJ2-1, with unresolved D. From germline, CDR1 is DFQATT and CDR2 SNEGSKA (reference sequence). V was pared by 3 bases and J by 2 bases, with 11 bases between. The CDR3 spans 14 residues. The CDR3 bases are TGCAGTGCTAGTTCGACTCGGACCTACAATGAGCAGTTCTTC. It codes for CSASSTRTYNEQFF.

The rearrangement uses TRBV6-5 and TRBJ2-3, with 10 bases fitting TRBD2. Germline V gene lookup returns CDR1 MNHEY and CDR2 SVGAGI. V lost 0 bases, J lost 0 bases, and 9 bases stayed unmatched. The CDR3 has 19 amino acids. The CDR3 region has the DNA TGTGCCAGCAGTTACTCTTCCCTTTATAGCGGGGGGAGCACAGATACGCAGTATTTT. Its translation: CASSYSSLYSGGSTDTQYF.

This clonotype appeared a few times. The rearrangement links TRBV12-3 or TRBV12-4 to TRBJ1-6, with unresolved D. V dropped 6 bases and J dropped 7 bases, with 16 bases sitting between them. CDR3 length: 15 amino acids. CDR3 sequence reads: CASRTEPALNSPLHF. The CDR3 coding sequence is TGTGCCAGCAGGACGGAGCCGGCTTTGAATTCACCCCTCCACTTT.

The rearrangement links TRBV2 to TRBJ2-4; the D is unclear. This CDR3 is built from 13 residues. The germline V gene encodes CDR1 SNHLY and CDR2 FYNNEI. V dropped 10 bases and J dropped 6 bases, with 16 bases sitting between them. The CDR3 sequence: CATKDGVGNIQYF. The CDR3 nucleotides read TGTGCCACCAAAGATGGGGTGGGAAACATTCAGTACTTC.

This clonotype occurred a few times. The chain carries TRBV6-5 and TRBJ2-3; TRBD1 aligns across 10 bases. Germline V gene lookup returns CDR1 MNHEY and CDR2 SVGAGI. This CDR3 comprises 13 residues. V trimming: 9 bases; J trimming: 4 bases; junction bases outside the gene matches: 4. CDR3 nucleotides: TGTGCCAGTCGGGACAGGGGATCAGATACGCAGTATTTT. As protein: CASRDRGSDTQYF.

This clonotype was seen a few times. V gene TRBV5-4 combines with J gene TRBJ1-2; tentative D call: TRBD1 (5 bases). The CDR3 has 15 residues. The V and J ends lost 0 bases and 6 bases respectively, with 15 bases between them. Germline assignment: CDR1 SGHNT and CDR2 YYREEE (reference sequence). The CDR3, as DNA: TGTGCCAGCAGCTTGGGCGGGACGGGGGTTAATGGCTACACCTTC. This encodes CASSLGGTGVNGYTF.

A remark on this clonotype: At one end the junction does not follow the germline gene, possibly because of a read error. The J gene is TRBJ2-1, the V gene TRBV29-1, with 8 bases identical to TRBD2. The CDR3 contains 14 residues. CDR1 SQVTM and CDR2 ANQGSEA come from the germline V gene. The chain's CDR3 is CSVNGIREGHERFF. CDR3 in DNA: TGCAGCGTAAACGGGATCCGGGAGGGGCATGAGCGGTTCTTC.